Below are 31 T cell receptor beta chains sequenced from a single sample in a study of blood T cell repertoires in COVID-19. TCRdb's copy holds only in-frame clones and misses some; the assay was immunoSEQ multiplex PCR. The sample lists fewer than 200,000 clones; roughly four fifths were seen once. The sample comprised PBMCs or T cells enriched from blood (not recorded which). The receptor set was obtained from a middle-aged man who had recovered from COVID-19.

This chain links TRBV3-1 (or the pseudogene TRBV3-2) with TRBJ2-1, with a weak D call TRBD1 (6 bases). The CDR3 has 14 amino acids. The V and J ends lost 0 bases and 10 bases respectively, with 13 bases between them. Germline assignment: CDR1 LGHDT and CDR2 YNNKEL (reference sequence). The DNA of the CDR3 is TGTGCCAGCAGCCAAGAACAGGGCCGCCGGGAGCAGTTCTTC. It yields the protein CASSQEQGRREQFF.

This clone was counted a few times. The chain employs TRBV28 and TRBJ1-5; D is unclear. Germline V gene lookup returns CDR1 MDHEN and CDR2 SYDVKM. Trimming removed 9 bases from V and 0 bases from J, with 9 bases in between. The CDR3 length is 13 residues. This chain's CDR3 is CASLQYSNQPQHF. The CDR3 coding sequence is TGTGCCAGTCTCCAGTATAGCAATCAGCCCCAGCATTTT.

The gene calls are TRBV29-1 and TRBJ2-2; D gene ambiguous. Trimming took 4 bases from V and 4 from J, leaving 13 bases between them. CDR3 length equals 14 residues. Germline assignment: CDR1 SQVTM and CDR2 ANQGSEA. This chain's CDR3 is CSVVSAGTTGELFF. CDR3 nucleotide sequence: TGCAGCGTTGTATCGGCAGGCACCACCGGGGAGCTGTTTTTT.

This clone has only a few counts. This rearrangement joins TRBV4-2 to TRBJ1-5, with unresolved D. This CDR3 region has 14 residues. Germline V gene sequence: CDR1 LGHNA, CDR2 YNFKEQ. The V and J ends lost 0 bases and 6 bases respectively, with 9 bases between them. The CDR3: CASSQEEGTQPQHF. The DNA of the CDR3 is TGTGCCAGCAGCCAAGAGGAGGGAACTCAGCCCCAGCATTTT.

The chain employs TRBV15 and TRBJ1-2; 8 bases match TRBD1. CDR1 is LNHNV and CDR2 is YYDKDF in the germline V gene (reference sequence). V lost 1 base, J lost 3 bases, and 7 bases stayed unmatched. This CDR3 is 16 amino acids long. The chain's CDR3 is CATSRGQGTSHYGYTF. In DNA form, the CDR3 reads TGTGCCACCAGCAGAGGACAGGGGACATCCCACTATGGCTACACCTTC.

The rearrangement uses TRBV24-1 and TRBJ1-3; perhaps TRBD1 as D (5 bases). Trimming stripped 4 bases from V and 4 bases from J, with 7 bases between. From germline, CDR1 is KGHDR and CDR2 SFDVKD. There are 13 residues in the CDR3. The CDR3 DNA reads TGTGCCACCAGTGACCACAGGGGAAACACCATATATTTT. This translates into CATSDHRGNTIYF.

The V and J genes are TRBV7-9 and TRBJ1-4; D may be TRBD1 (5 bases). The length of the CDR3 is 16 residues. From germline, CDR1 is SEHNR and CDR2 FQNEAQ (reference sequence). Trimming removed 5 bases from V and 5 bases from J, with 18 bases in between. This chain's CDR3 is CASSRTKRTINEKLFF. CDR3 sequence (DNA): TGTGCCAGCAGCCGGACAAAACGGACGATAAATGAAAAACTGTTTTTT.

This clone was detected only once. This chain joins TRBV3-1 (or the pseudogene TRBV3-2) and TRBJ2-5, with 9 bases aligning to TRBD2. Germline V gene data show CDR1 as LGHDT and CDR2 as YNNKEL (reference sequence). This CDR3 spans 18 amino acids. J lost 4 bases, V lost 3 bases, and 15 bases had no gene match. For the CDR3, the DNA is TGTGCCAGCAGCCAGAGCGGGGGGCGGCATGTGTCGGTAGAGACCCAGTACTTC. Protein product: CASSQSGGRHVSVETQYF.

The V and J genes are TRBV3-1 (or the pseudogene TRBV3-2) and TRBJ2-5; 8 nucleotides align to TRBD1. Germline V CDR1 and CDR2: LGHDT, YNNKEL (reference sequence). V lost 4 bases to trimming and J lost 5 bases; unmatched junction nucleotides: 6. The CDR3 has 14 amino acids. Written as DNA, the CDR3 is TGTGCCAGCAGCCTCGGGACAGGAGGGGAGACCCAGTACTTC. Translated, it gives CASSLGTGGETQYF.

The rearrangement uses TRBV6-6 and TRBJ2-1; possibly TRBD1 for D (5 bases). Germline V CDR1 and CDR2: MNHNY, SVGAGI (reference sequence). The CDR3 has 14 residues. CDR3 protein: CATQLWQGINEQFF. DNA of the CDR3: TGTGCTACTCAGTTATGGCAGGGTATCAATGAGCAGTTCTTC.

V gene TRBV7-2 combines with J gene TRBJ2-5; D is uncertain. The CDR3 has 13 residues. Between the trimmed V and J ends, which lost 5 bases and 4 bases, there was a span of 11 bases. Germline V gene sequence: CDR1 SGHTA, CDR2 FQGNSA. This CDR3 reads CASSLGVVETQYF. As DNA, the CDR3 is TGTGCCAGCAGCCTAGGAGTTGTAGAGACCCAGTACTTC.

J is TRBJ1-5 and V is TRBV7-9; possibly TRBD1 for D (6 bases). This CDR3 is built from 16 residues. Germline values: CDR1 SEHNR, CDR2 FQNEAQ (reference sequence). Trimming stripped 4 bases from V and 3 bases from J, with 16 bases between. For the CDR3, the DNA is TGTGCCAGCAGCTCCCAGGGAGGGGGAATCAATCAGCCCCAGCATTTT. Translation: CASSSQGGGINQPQHF. Full variable domain (remainder filled in from reference TRBV7-9 and TRBJ1-5): DTGVSQNPRHKITKRGQNVTFRCDPISEHNRLYWYRQTLGQGPEFLTYFQNEAQLEKSRLLSDRFSAERPKGSFSTLEIQRTEQGDSAMYLCASSSQGGGINQPQHFGDGTRLSIL.

This chain links TRBV27 with TRBJ1-6; D is uncertain. Germline values: CDR1 MNHEY, CDR2 SMNVEV (reference sequence). CDR3 length: 18 amino acids. The V end was cut by 0 bases, the J end by 0 bases, with 12 bases between. The CDR3: CASSLSRAGFSYNSPLHF. CDR3 sequence (DNA): TGTGCCAGCAGTTTATCGCGAGCGGGTTTCTCCTATAATTCACCCCTCCACTTT.

The chain carries TRBV20-1 and TRBJ1-2; a possible D gene is TRBD1 (5 bases). Looked up from germline, CDR1 is DFQATT and CDR2 is SNEGSKA (reference sequence). CDR3 length: 11 amino acids. V was cut by 5 bases and J by 2 bases, with 6 bases left in between. CDR3 in amino acids: CSADRNYGYTF. The CDR3 region has the DNA TGCAGTGCTGACAGAAACTATGGCTACACCTTC.

The chain has TRBV6-5 and TRBJ1-1, with TRBD1 matching 7 bases. The trim removed 4 bases at V and 3 bases at J, leaving 5 bases unmatched. The CDR3 is made up of 14 amino acids. CDR1 is MNHEY and CDR2 is SVGAGI in the germline V gene. CDR3 nucleotides: TGTGCCAGCAGTTCCGGGACAGAGTACACTGAAGCTTTCTTT. Translation gives CASSSGTEYTEAFF.

V gene TRBV28 combines with J gene TRBJ2-1, with 12 bases aligning to TRBD2. Germline V gene sequence: CDR1 MDHEN, CDR2 SYDVKM. CDR3 length: 18 residues. The CDR3 region is CVALTPGLAGKPYNEQFF. CDR3 DNA: TGTGTCGCCCTCACCCCCGGACTAGCGGGGAAACCCTACAATGAGCAGTTCTTC.

The V gene is TRBV11-2, the J gene TRBJ2-7, with D possibly being TRBD2 (5 bases). Trimming pared 5 bases from V and 6 bases from J, leaving 26 bases between. The V gene's germline CDR1 is SGHAT and CDR2 FQNNGV. The CDR3 sequence is 17 residues long. In DNA, the CDR3 is TGTGCCAGCAGCCCCCAACTCCCGTCTCTAGTACGGGGCGAGCAGTACTTC. Translated: CASSPQLPSLVRGEQYF.

J is TRBJ1-1 and V is TRBV6-5, with 9 bases matching TRBD1. Germline values: CDR1 MNHEY, CDR2 SVGAGI. The trim removed 5 bases at V and 6 bases at J, leaving 4 bases unmatched. CDR3 size: 13 residues. Here the CDR3 reads CASSRTGGSEAFF. CDR3 bases: TGTGCCAGCAGTCGTACAGGGGGCTCTGAAGCTTTCTTT.

The chain has TRBV2 and TRBJ1-1, with 11 bases aligning to TRBD1. Germline assignment: CDR1 SNHLY and CDR2 FYNNEI. V trimming: 7 bases; J trimming: 2 bases; junction bases outside the gene matches: 9. This CDR3 is built from 16 residues. CDR3 loop: CASTPRTGGSNTEAFF. Here the CDR3 DNA reads TGTGCCAGCACCCCTAGGACAGGGGGCTCCAACACTGAAGCTTTCTTT.

The chain links TRBV27 to TRBJ2-3; D perhaps matches TRBD1 (6 bases). The CDR3 consists of 13 residues. V dropped 10 bases and J dropped 1 base, with 12 bases sitting between them. Germline V gene data show CDR1 as MNHEY and CDR2 as SMNVEV (reference sequence). The CDR3 DNA follows: TGTGCCACGAGAAAGGGGGGCACAGATACGCAGTATTTT. Protein: CATRKGGTDTQYF.

For the CDR3, the DNA is TGTGCCAGCTTAACTGCTATTAACACTGAAGCTTTCTTT. Encoded protein: CASLTAINTEAFF. This chain joins TRBV2 and TRBJ1-1, with D unresolved. V was cut by 8 bases and J by 2 bases, with 12 bases left in between. CDR1 is SNHLY, CDR2 FYNNEI, per germline. The CDR3 extends over 13 amino acids.

The gene calls are TRBV6-2 or TRBV6-3 and TRBJ2-1; D not certain. Germline V gene sequence: CDR1 MNHEY, CDR2 SVGEGT. The V gene lost 4 bases and the J gene lost 10 bases, with 8 bases spanning the gap. This CDR3 is 11 amino acids long. As DNA, the CDR3 is TGTGCCAGCAGTTCAACCCTAGAGCAGTTCTTC. This encodes CASSSTLEQFF.

V gene TRBV28 combines with J gene TRBJ1-1; 8 bases are a match to TRBD1. V shed 4 bases and J 4 bases; nucleotides not matched to a gene: 8. The CDR3 totals 15 residues. The germline gives CDR1 MDHEN, CDR2 SYDVKM. Here the CDR3 reads CASSSGQGAVTEAFF. The CDR3 region has the DNA TGTGCCAGCAGTTCAGGACAGGGAGCGGTCACTGAAGCTTTCTTT.

This sequence joins TRBV6-5 and TRBJ1-1, with 8 bases matching TRBD1. The CDR3 covers 15 residues. Trimming cost V 5 bases and J 8 bases; bases outside gene matches: 13. Germline CDR1 MNHEY, CDR2 SVGAGI. As DNA, the CDR3 is TGTGCCAGCAGTCTTTTCACTCACCGACAGGGGGAAGCTTTCTTT. Its protein product is CASSLFTHRQGEAFF.

The chain is built from TRBV7-2 and TRBJ1-5, with 10 bases fitting TRBD1. Losses at the gene ends were 1 base for V and 6 bases for J; bases not matched to a gene: 6. This CDR3 region has 16 residues. Germline V gene sequence: CDR1 SGHTA, CDR2 FQGNSA. The CDR3 loop reads CASSLEGQGWFQPQHF. DNA of the CDR3: TGTGCCAGCAGCTTAGAGGGACAGGGGTGGTTTCAGCCCCAGCATTTT.

This clone was recorded once. The chain employs TRBV2 and TRBJ1-6; D may be TRBD1 (6 bases). This CDR3 is 15 amino acids long. From germline, CDR1 is SNHLY and CDR2 FYNNEI. Trimming shortened V by 7 bases and J by 5 bases, and 15 bases separated the two germline ends. Here the CDR3 DNA reads TGTGCCAGCACCCGATGGGGGGGCAATAATTCACCCCTCCACTTT. This sequence encodes CASTRWGGNNSPLHF.

This chain connects TRBV7-2 to TRBJ2-5, with 7 bases that match TRBD1. With V trimmed by 3 bases and J by 8 bases, 9 bases remained unmatched. The length of the CDR3 is 14 residues. CDR1 SGHTA and CDR2 FQGNSA come from the germline V gene. In DNA form, the CDR3 reads TGTGCCAGCAGCTTCGACAGGGTCCTAGACACCCAGTACTTC. This gives the protein CASSFDRVLDTQYF.

The chain recombines TRBV20-1 with TRBJ1-5, with D perhaps matching TRBD1 (5 bases). Trimming took 3 bases from V and 0 from J, leaving 12 bases between them. This CDR3 has 15 amino acids. Germline V gene lookup returns CDR1 DFQATT and CDR2 SNEGSKA (reference sequence). DNA for the CDR3: TGCAGTGCTAGTTGGAGGGGAAATAGCAATCAGCCCCAGCATTTT. Its protein product is CSASWRGNSNQPQHF.

This clone has more than one count but fewer than ten. The rearrangement joins TRBV7-2 to TRBJ1-4, with D uncertain. CDR3 length: 13 amino acids. V lost 4 bases, J lost 7 bases, and 10 bases lay in between. In germline, CDR1 is SGHTA, CDR2 FQGNSA. CDR3: CASSSRAGEKLFF. The CDR3 nucleotides read TGTGCCAGCAGCTCGAGGGCAGGTGAAAAACTGTTTTTT.

The rearrangement uses TRBV7-3 and TRBJ1-1, with 7 bases fitting TRBD1. This CDR3 is 13 amino acids long. The germline V gene encodes CDR1 SGHTA and CDR2 FQGTGA. J was trimmed by 7 bases and V by 6 bases; bases with no gene match: 8. CDR3 residues: CASRNDRDSEAFF. In DNA form, the CDR3 reads TGTGCCAGCAGGAACGACAGGGATAGTGAAGCTTTCTTT.

V is TRBV24-1 and J is TRBJ2-7; no firm D call. V lost 4 bases, J lost 3 bases, and 6 bases lay in between. The length of the CDR3 is 12 residues. Germline V lookup: CDR1 KGHDR, CDR2 SFDVKD. In DNA form, the CDR3 reads TGTGCCACCAGTGACTACGACTACGAGCAGTACTTC. It encodes CATSDYDYEQYF.